Below are 10 T cell receptor beta chains sequenced from a single sample in a study of early T cells in non-severe SARS-CoV-2 infection. MiXCR, run by TCRdb on the 5' RACE reads, gives a single entry per CDR3 protein. Of around 30,000 distinct CDR3 sequences in the sample, over 9% were seen once. What was sequenced was whole blood. The receptor source for this set is an adult who was a healthcare worker with PCR-confirmed SARS-CoV-2 infection or an uninfected control (not recorded which).

At least ten counts were recorded for this clonotype. The chain couples TRBV27 to TRBJ1-2, with unresolved D. Germline CDR1 is MNHEY and CDR2 is SMNVEV (reference sequence). V dropped 5 bases and J dropped 2 bases, with 15 bases sitting between them. CDR3 length: 15 residues. CDR3 amino acids: CASSPTFGRNYGYTF. The CDR3 DNA reads TGTGCCAGCAGTCCCACTTTCGGCAGAAACTATGGCTACACCTTC.

This clonotype was recorded at least ten times. This chain uses TRBV7-3 with TRBJ1-1; no reliable D call. Germline V gives CDR1 SGHTA, CDR2 FQGTGA. The CDR3 spans 14 residues. With 1 base removed from V and 5 bases from J, the gap between germline ends came to 11 bases. The CDR3 loop reads CASSLNPSGTEAFF. The CDR3 DNA reads as TGTGCCAGCAGCTTAAACCCCAGCGGGACTGAAGCTTTCTTT.

This clonotype was detected many times. The chain is built from TRBV12-3 or TRBV12-4 and TRBJ1-1; a weak D match, TRBD1 (5 bases). V lost 5 bases to trimming and J lost 5 bases, with 21 bases between them. The CDR3 spans 16 residues. The CDR3 coding sequence is TGTGCCAGCAGTGGCATCGGGGGGGTAGTGGGTACTGAAGCTTTCTTT. As protein: CASSGIGGVVGTEAFF.

This clonotype has at least ten counts. The chain has TRBV30 and TRBJ1-1; D unresolved. V lost 1 base, J lost 3 bases, and 9 bases lay in between. CDR1 and CDR2 from the germline V gene are GTSNPN and SVGIG (reference sequence). There are 13 residues in the CDR3. The CDR3 spells CAWSETAYTEAFF. DNA of the CDR3: TGTGCCTGGAGTGAAACAGCATACACTGAAGCTTTCTTT.

This clonotype has more than one count but fewer than ten. The chain couples TRBV14 to TRBJ1-6; D possibly corresponds to TRBD1 (5 bases). Trimming stripped 4 bases from V and 1 base from J, with 8 bases between. The germline V gene has CDR1 SGHDN and CDR2 FVKESK. The CDR3 has 15 residues. This CDR3 reads CASSRGGSYNSPLHF. CDR3 sequence (DNA): TGTGCCAGCAGCCGGGGCGGATCCTATAATTCACCCCTCCACTTT.

This clonotype was detected many times. The chain joins TRBV24-1 to TRBJ2-7; TRBD2 is a possible D gene (5 bases). Germline V gives CDR1 KGHDR, CDR2 SFDVKD. V lost 6 bases, J lost 7 bases, and 15 bases lay in between. The CDR3 is 13 amino acids. DNA of the CDR3: TGTGCCACCAGTCCTACGGGAAGGCGGGAGCAGTACTTC. Protein: CATSPTGRREQYF.

A word on this clonotype: Possible read error: a much larger clone is one base away. V is TRBV5-1 and J is TRBJ1-1, with TRBD1 matching over 12 bases. The V gene end was trimmed by 3 bases and the J gene end by 3 bases; junction bases not matched to a gene: 3. The CDR3 has 15 amino acids. Looked up from germline, CDR1 is SGHRS and CDR2 is YFSETQ. CDR3 DNA sequence: TGCGCCAGCAGCTCGGGACAGGGGGCGGACACTGAAGCTTTCTTT. Amino acids: CASSSGQGADTEAFF.

This clonotype was observed many times. The V and J genes are TRBV20-1 and TRBJ2-1; D gene uncertain. CDR1 is DFQATT, CDR2 SNEGSKA, per germline (reference sequence). V lost 2 bases and J 9 bases, leaving 14 bases between the germline ends. This CDR3 is 13 amino acids long. CDR3 sequence reads: CSARSYVGPEQFF. Written as DNA, the CDR3 is TGCAGTGCTAGATCTTACGTCGGACCTGAGCAGTTCTTC.

This clonotype was seen ten or more times. This chain links TRBV10-3 with TRBJ2-5; 8 nucleotides align to TRBD2. CDR1 is ENHRY and CDR2 is SYGVKD in the germline V gene. Trimming cost V 5 bases and J 3 bases; bases outside gene matches: 5. The CDR3 spans 14 residues. In DNA, the CDR3 is TGTGCCATCAGTCGGGAGGGGGTAGAAGAGACCCAGTACTTC. Residues: CAISREGVEETQYF.

This clonotype was counted between two and nine times. The V gene is TRBV11-2, the J gene TRBJ1-4; D possibly corresponds to TRBD1 (6 bases). Per the germline V gene, CDR1 is SGHAT and CDR2 is FQNNGV. The germline V and J ends were trimmed by 8 bases and 0 bases, with 16 bases remaining between them. There are 16 residues in the CDR3. The CDR3 DNA reads as TGTGCCAGCCGCAGGGGAAAGGGATCAACTAATGAAAAACTGTTTTTT. It specifies CASRRGKGSTNEKLFF.